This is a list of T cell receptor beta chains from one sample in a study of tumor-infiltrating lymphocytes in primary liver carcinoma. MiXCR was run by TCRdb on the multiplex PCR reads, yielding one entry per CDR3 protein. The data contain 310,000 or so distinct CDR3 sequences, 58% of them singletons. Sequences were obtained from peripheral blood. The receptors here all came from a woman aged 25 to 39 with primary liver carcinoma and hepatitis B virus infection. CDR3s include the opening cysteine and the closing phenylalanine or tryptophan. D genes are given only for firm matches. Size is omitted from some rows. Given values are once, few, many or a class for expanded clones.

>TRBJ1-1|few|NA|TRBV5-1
TGCGCCAGCAGCTTGGTGTCAGGAGCGAACACTGAAGCTTTCTTT
CASSLVSGANTEAFF
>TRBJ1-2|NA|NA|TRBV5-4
TGTGCCAGTAGCCCGGTCCTCAACTATGGCTACACCTTC
CASSPVLNYGYTF
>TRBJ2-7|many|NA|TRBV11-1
TGTGCCAGCAGCTTCTCCCAGGGAGTCTCTAGCAGCGAGCAGTACTTC
CASSFSQGVSSSEQYF
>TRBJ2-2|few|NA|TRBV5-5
TGTGCCAGCAGCCGGGACCCATCAAATGGTGGCGGGGAGCTGTTTTTT
CASSRDPSNGGGELFF
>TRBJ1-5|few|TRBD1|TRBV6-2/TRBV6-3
TGTGCCAGCAGTTACGGGACAGGGGGGTATCGGCCCCAGCATTTT
CASSYGTGGYRPQHF
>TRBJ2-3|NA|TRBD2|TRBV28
TGTGCCAGCAGAGGCTGGACTAGCGGGGGCGATACGCAGTATTTT
CASRGWTSGGDTQYF
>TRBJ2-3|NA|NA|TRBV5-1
TGCGCCAGCAGCTATATTCCCACAGATACGCAGTATTTC
CASSYIPTDTQYF
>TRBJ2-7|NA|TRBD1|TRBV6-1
TGTGGTCCGGGACAGGGAAAGATGGGGCCCTACGAGCAGTACTTC
CGPGQGKMGPYEQYF
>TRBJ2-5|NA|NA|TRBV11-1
TGTGCCAGCAGCCCTAAATACCCGGAGGAAGAGACCCAGTACTTC
CASSPKYPEEETQYF
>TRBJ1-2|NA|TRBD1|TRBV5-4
TGTGTCAGCAGCTTGGGACAGGGGATGGGTGGCTACACCTTC
CVSSLGQGMGGYTF
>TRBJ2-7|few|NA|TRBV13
TGTGCCAGCAGCCCAGGACGGAGATCCTACGAGCAGTACTTC
CASSPGRRSYEQYF
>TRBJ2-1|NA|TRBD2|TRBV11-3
TGTGCCAGCAGCTCCTACTTTGGACAAGCGGGAGGTTCGAATGGGCAGTCCTTC
CASSSYFGQAGGSNGQSF
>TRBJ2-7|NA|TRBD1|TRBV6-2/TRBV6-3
TGTGCCAGCTCGAGGGGGCCCAACTCCTACGAGCAGTACTTC
CASSRGPNSYEQYF
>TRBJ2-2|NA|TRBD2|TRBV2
TGTGCCAGCGGTGTTAGAAGAGCGGGGGGCACGGCAGGGCGGGACACCGGGGAGCTGTTTTTT
CASGVRRAGGTAGRDTGELFF
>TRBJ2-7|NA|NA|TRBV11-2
TGTGCCAGCAGCTTCCGGGGAGGCGGTTCCTATGAGCAGTACTTC
CASSFRGGGSYEQYF
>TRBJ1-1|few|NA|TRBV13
TGTGCCAGCAGCCCTAGGACCCTTACTGAAGCTTTCTTT
CASSPRTLTEAFF
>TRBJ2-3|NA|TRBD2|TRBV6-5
TGTGCCAGCAGGAGCGGGAGAGGATCAGATACGCAGTATTTT
CASRSGRGSDTQYF
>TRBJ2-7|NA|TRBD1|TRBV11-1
TGTGTCAGCAGCCGCATCTCCGGGACAGGGCCCTACGAGCAGTACTTC
CVSSRISGTGPYEQYF
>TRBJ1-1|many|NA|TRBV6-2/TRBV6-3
TGTGCCAGCAGGGAGTACACTGAAGCTTTCTTT
CASREYTEAFF
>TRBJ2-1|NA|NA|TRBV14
TGTGCCAGTAGCCAAGATAGTCTCCGCCTGGGGAATGAGCAGTTCTTC
CASSQDSLRLGNEQFF
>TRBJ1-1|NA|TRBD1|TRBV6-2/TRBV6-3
TGTGCCAGCAGTGACCACGACAGGGACTTAAACACTGAAGCTTTCTTT
CASSDHDRDLNTEAFF
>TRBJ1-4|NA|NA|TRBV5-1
TGCGCCGGCAGCCCGGTGAGCATGGGGAGTGAAAAACTGTTTTTT
CAGSPVSMGSEKLFF
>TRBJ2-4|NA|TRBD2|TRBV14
TGTGCCAGCAGCCATAGCGGGGCCAAAAACATTCAGTACTTC
CASSHSGAKNIQYF
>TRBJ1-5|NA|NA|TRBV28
TGTGCCAGCAAGGGCCTCAATCAGTCCCAGCATTTT
CASKGLNQSQHF
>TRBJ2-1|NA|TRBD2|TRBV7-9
TGTGCCAGCAGCTTAACTAGCGGGGAGGGGAATGAGCAGTTCTTC
CASSLTSGEGNEQFF
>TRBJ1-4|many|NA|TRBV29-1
TGCAGCGCCGCGACAAGTAATGAAAAACTGTTTTTT
CSAATSNEKLFF
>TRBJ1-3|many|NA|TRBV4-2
TGTGCCAGCAGCCAAACGGGGGGGTCTGGAAACACCATATATTTT
CASSQTGGSGNTIYF
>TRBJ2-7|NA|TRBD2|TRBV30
TGTGCCTCAGCCTCGAGCGGGAGAGACTACGAGCAGTACTTC
CASASSGRDYEQYF
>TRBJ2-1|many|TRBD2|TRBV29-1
TGCAGCGTTGGGGGGACTAACGAGCAGTTCTTC
CSVGGTNEQFF
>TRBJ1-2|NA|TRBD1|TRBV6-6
TGTGCCAGCAGCTACAGGACAGGCGGTGGCTACACCTTC
CASSYRTGGGYTF
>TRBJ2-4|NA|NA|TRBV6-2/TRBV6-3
TGTGCCAGCGGTTACTTGAACCCGCCGCGGCGGTACTTC
CASGYLNPPRRYF
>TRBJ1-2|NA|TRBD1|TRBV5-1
TGCGCCAGCGGATCCGGGACAGGGGGTGGTGGCTACACCTTC
CASGSGTGGGGYTF
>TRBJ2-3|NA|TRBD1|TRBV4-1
TGCGCCAGCAGGCAACTGGGACAGGGTGTCAAAACTAGCACAGATACGCAGTATTTT
CASRQLGQGVKTSTDTQYF
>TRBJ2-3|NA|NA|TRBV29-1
TGCAGCGTTGACAGGGCTTCGACAGATAAGCAGTATTTT
CSVDRASTDKQYF
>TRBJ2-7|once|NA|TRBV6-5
TGTACCAGCAGTTACCGCCGGGGGACCTACGAGCAGTACTTC
CTSSYRRGTYEQYF
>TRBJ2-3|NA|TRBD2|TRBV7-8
TGTGCCAGCAGCCCCCAGCGGGAGCACACAGATACGCAGTATTTT
CASSPQREHTDTQYF
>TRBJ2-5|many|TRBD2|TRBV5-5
TGTGCCAGCAGCTTGGCCCCGGGGGGAAGAGAGACCCAGTACTTC
CASSLAPGGRETQYF
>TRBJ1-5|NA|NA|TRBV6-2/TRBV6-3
TGTGTCAGCAGTTACAACAGATTGAATCAGCCCCAGCATTTT
CVSSYNRLNQPQHF
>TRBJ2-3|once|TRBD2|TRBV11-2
TGTGCCAGCAACACAACTAGCGGGAGGGCGGCAGATACGCAGTATTTT
CASNTTSGRAADTQYF
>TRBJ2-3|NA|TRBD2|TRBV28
TGTACCAGCATGCCTAGCGGAAGCACAGATACGCAGTATTTT
CTSMPSGSTDTQYF
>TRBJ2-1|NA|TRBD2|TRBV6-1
TGTGCCAGCAGACTTGAAGCTAGCGGGAGCAATGAGCAGTTCTTC
CASRLEASGSNEQFF
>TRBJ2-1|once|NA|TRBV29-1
TGCAGCGTGTCCGACAGGAGCTCTTACAATGAGCAGTTCTTC
CSVSDRSSYNEQFF
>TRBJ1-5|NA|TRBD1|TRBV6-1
TGTGCCAGCGAGACGGAGTACAGTTCGGACAGGGGGCTTAGTCAGCCCCAGCATTTT
CASETEYSSDRGLSQPQHF
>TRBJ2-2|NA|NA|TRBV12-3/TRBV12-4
TGTTGCAGCAGTTCCTACTCTGGGGAGCTGTTTTTT
CCSSSYSGELFF
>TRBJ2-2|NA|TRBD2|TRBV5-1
TGCGCCAGCAGCAGTAGCGGGAGTCTGGACACCGGGGAGCTGTTTTTT
CASSSSGSLDTGELFF
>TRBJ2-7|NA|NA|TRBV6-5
TGTGCCAGCAGTACGAAAGCGGAAGTTGACGAGCAGTACTTC
CASSTKAEVDEQYF
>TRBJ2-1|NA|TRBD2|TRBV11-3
TGTGCCAGCGGCTTATCCCTACTAGCGGGAGGCTACAATGAGCAGTTCTTC
CASGLSLLAGGYNEQFF
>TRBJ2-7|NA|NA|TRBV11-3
TGTGCCAGCAGCTCAGATGGACCCTCCTACGAGCAATACTTC
CASSSDGPSYEQYF
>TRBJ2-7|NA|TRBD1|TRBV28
TGTGTCAGCAACTCCTTGGGACAGGGGGTGTTCGAGCAGTACTTC
CVSNSLGQGVFEQYF
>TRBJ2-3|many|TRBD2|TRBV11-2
TGTGCCAGCAGCTTAACTAGCGGTCTCACAGATACGCAGTATTTT
CASSLTSGLTDTQYF
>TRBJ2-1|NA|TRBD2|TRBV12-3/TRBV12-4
TGTGCCAGCAATCGTTGGACTAGCGGGAATGATGAGCAGTTCTTC
CASNRWTSGNDEQFF
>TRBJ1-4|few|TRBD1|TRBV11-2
TGTGCCAGCAGCTCCGAAAGGGGGACAGCCACTGGAAAGCTGTTTTTT
CASSSERGTATGKLFF
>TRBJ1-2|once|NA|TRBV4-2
TGTGCCAGCAGCCGAACAGGGTCTGCCTATGGCCTCACCTTC
CASSRTGSAYGLTF